This T cell receptor (beta chain) was found in a study of OX40 agonist ivuxolimab in advanced cancers. The wider study: The mean age was around 56 years, ranging from 23 to 79, with less than 90% of participants male.

Here immunoSEQ multiplex PCR was the method, and the copy in TCRdb shows in-frame clones only, minus some. The data show 77,000 or so clones, about 90% seen once. The V gene's germline CDR1 is MNHNY and CDR2 SVGAGI (reference sequence). The CDR3 covers 15 residues. The ends were cut back, 2 bases at V and 0 bases at J, with 7 bases in the middle. Blood got drawn at baseline, again on cycle 4 day 1, and then on cycle 7 day 1. The receptor comes from an adult with an advanced solid tumor such as melanoma, head and neck, liver or kidney cancer. This sample comprised CD4+ or CD8+ T cells sorted from blood, obtained in a trial of the OX40 agonist ivuxolimab. The chain carries TRBV6-6 and TRBJ2-2; no clear D gene. In DNA, the CDR3 is TGTGCCAGCAGTTACGGTCAAGCGAACACCGGGGAGCTGTTTTTT. Its protein product is CASSYGQANTGELFF.